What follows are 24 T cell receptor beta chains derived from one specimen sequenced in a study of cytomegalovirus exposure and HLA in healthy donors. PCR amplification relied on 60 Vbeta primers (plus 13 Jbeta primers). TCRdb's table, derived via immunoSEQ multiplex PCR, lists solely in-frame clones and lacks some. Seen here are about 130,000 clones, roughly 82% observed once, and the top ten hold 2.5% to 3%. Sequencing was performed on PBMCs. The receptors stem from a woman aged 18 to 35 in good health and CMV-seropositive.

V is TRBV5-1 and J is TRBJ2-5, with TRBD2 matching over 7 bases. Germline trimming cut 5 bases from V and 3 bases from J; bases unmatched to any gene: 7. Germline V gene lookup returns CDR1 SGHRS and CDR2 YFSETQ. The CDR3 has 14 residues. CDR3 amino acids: CASRPLAAEETQYF. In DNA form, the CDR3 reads TGCGCCAGCAGGCCGCTAGCGGCGGAAGAGACCCAGTACTTC.

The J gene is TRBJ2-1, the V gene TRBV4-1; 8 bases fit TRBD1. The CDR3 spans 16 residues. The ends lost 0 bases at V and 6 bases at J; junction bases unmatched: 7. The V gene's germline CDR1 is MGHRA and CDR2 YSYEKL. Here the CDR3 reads CASSQDHRGYGNEQFF. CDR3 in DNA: TGCGCCAGCAGCCAAGATCACAGGGGGTATGGCAATGAGCAGTTCTTC.

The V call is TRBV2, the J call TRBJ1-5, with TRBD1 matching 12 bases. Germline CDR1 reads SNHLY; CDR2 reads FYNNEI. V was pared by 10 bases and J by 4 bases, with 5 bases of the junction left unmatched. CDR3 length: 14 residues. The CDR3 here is CATGGQGANQPQHF. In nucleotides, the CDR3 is TGTGCCACTGGGGGACAGGGGGCAAATCAGCCCCAGCATTTT.

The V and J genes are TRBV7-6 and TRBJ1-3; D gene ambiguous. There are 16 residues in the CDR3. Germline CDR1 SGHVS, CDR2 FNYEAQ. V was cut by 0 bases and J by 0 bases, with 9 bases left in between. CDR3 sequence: CASSLASVGSGNTIYF. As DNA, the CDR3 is TGTGCCAGCAGCTTAGCGTCGGTCGGCTCTGGAAACACCATATATTTT.

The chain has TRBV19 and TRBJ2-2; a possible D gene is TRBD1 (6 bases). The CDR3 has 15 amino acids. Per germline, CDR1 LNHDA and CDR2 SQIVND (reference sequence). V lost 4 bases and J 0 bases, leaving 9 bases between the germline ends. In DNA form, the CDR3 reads TGTGCCAGTAGTACTACAGGGTCGAACACCGGGGAGCTGTTTTTT. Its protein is CASSTTGSNTGELFF.

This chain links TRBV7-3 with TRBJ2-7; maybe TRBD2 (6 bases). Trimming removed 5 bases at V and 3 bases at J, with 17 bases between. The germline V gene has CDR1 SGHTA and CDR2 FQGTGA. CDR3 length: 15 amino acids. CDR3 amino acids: CASSPVGTPFYEQYF. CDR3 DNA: TGTGCCAGCAGCCCAGTTGGGACTCCCTTCTACGAGCAGTACTTC.

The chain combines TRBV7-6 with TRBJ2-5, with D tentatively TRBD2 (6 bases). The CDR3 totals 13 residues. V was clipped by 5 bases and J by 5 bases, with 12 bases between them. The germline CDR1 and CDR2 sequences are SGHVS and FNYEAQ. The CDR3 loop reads CASSATGGETQYF. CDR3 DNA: TGTGCCAGCAGCGCTACAGGAGGGGAGACCCAGTACTTC.

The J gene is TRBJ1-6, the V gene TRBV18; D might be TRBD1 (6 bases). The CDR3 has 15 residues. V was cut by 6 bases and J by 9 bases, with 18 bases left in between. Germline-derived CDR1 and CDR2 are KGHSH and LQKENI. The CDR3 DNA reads TGTGCCAGCTCCCCCGAAGGTCCCAGGGGTTCACCCCTCCACTTT. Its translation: CASSPEGPRGSPLHF. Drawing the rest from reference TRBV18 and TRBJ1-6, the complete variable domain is NAGVMQNPRHLVRRRGQEARLRCSPMKGHSHVYWYRQLPEEGLKFMVYLQKENIIDESGMPKERFSAEFPKEGPSILRIQQVVRGDSAAYFCASSPEGPRGSPLHFGNGTRLTVT.

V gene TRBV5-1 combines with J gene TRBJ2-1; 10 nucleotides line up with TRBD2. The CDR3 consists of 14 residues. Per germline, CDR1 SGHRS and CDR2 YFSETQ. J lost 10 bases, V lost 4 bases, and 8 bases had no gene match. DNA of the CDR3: TGCGCCAGCAGCAGAGGACTAGCGGCTGGAGAGCAGTTCTTC. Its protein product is CASSRGLAAGEQFF.

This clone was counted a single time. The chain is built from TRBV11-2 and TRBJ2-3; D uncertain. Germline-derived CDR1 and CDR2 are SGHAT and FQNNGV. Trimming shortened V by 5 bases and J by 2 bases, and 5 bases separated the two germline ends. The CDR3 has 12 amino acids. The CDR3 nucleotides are TGTGCCAGCAGCCCATCCACAGATACGCAGTATTTT. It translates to CASSPSTDTQYF.

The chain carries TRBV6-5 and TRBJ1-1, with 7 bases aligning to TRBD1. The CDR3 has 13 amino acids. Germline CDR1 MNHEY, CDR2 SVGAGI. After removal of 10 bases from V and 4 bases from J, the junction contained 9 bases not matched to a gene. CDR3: CATSTGWGTEAFF. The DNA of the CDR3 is TGTGCCACTTCGACAGGGTGGGGCACTGAAGCTTTCTTT.

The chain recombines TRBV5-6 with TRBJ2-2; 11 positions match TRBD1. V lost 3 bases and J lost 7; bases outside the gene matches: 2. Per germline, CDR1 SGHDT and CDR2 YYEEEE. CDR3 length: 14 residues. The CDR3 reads CASSWTGGGGELFF. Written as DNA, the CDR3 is TGTGCCAGCAGCTGGACAGGGGGCGGCGGGGAGCTGTTTTTT.

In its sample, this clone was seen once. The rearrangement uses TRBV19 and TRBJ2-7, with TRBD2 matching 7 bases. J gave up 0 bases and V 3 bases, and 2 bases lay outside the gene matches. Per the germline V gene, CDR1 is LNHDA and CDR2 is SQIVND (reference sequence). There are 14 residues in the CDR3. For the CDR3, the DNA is TGTGCCAGTAGTATTGGCGGGGGCTCCTACGAGCAGTACTTC. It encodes CASSIGGGSYEQYF.

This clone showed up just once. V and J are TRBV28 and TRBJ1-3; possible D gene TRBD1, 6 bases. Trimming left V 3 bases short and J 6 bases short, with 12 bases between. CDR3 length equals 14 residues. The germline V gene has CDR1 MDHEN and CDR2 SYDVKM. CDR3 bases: TGTGCCAGCAGTTTTCCCCACAGGGCAAACACCATATATTTT. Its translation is CASSFPHRANTIYF.

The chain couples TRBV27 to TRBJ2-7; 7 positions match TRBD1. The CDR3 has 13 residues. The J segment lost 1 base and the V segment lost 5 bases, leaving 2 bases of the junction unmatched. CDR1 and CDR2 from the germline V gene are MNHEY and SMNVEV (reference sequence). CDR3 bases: TGTGCCAGCAGTGGGACAGAATCCTACGAGCAGTACTTC. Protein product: CASSGTESYEQYF.

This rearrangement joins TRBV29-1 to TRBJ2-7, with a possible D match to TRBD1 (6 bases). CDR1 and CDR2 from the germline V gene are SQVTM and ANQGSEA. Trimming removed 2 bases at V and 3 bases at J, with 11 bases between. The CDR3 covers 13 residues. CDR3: CSVESGQNYEQYF. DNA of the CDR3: TGCAGCGTTGAAAGCGGACAGAACTACGAGCAGTACTTC.

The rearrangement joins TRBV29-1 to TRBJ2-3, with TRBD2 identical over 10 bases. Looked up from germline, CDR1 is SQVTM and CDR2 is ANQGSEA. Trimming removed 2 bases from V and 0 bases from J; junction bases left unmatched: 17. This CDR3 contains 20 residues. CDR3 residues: CSVEKVLGLAGVTSTDTQYF. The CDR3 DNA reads TGCAGCGTTGAAAAAGTTCTTGGGCTAGCGGGGGTGACTAGCACAGATACGCAGTATTTT.

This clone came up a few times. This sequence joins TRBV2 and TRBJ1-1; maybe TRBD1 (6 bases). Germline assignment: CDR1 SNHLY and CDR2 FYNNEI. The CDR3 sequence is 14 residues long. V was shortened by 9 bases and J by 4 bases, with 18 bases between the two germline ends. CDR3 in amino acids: CASAPTRGSTEAFF. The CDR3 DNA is TGTGCCAGTGCGCCCACGAGGGGGAGCACTGAAGCTTTCTTT.

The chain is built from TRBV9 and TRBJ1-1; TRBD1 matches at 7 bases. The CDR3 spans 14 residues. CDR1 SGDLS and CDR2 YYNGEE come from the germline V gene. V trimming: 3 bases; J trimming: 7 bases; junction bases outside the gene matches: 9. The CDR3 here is CASSAPPRDSEAFF. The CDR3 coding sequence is TGTGCCAGCAGCGCCCCTCCCCGGGACAGTGAAGCTTTCTTT.

The CDR3 loop is CASSAGTSGEETQYF. The CDR3, as DNA: TGCGCCAGCAGTGCCGGGACTAGCGGGGAAGAGACCCAGTACTTC. J is TRBJ2-5 and V is TRBV10-1; 13 bases agree with TRBD2. Germline V gives CDR1 WNHNN, CDR2 SYGVQD (reference sequence). The ends lost 4 bases at V and 3 bases at J; junction bases unmatched: 2. The CDR3 has 15 residues.

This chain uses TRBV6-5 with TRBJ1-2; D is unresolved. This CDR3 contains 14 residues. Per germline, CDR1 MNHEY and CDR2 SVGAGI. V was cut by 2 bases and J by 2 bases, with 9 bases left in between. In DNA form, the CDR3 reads TGTGCCAGCAGTTACGACTACATGAACTATGGCTACACCTTC. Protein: CASSYDYMNYGYTF.

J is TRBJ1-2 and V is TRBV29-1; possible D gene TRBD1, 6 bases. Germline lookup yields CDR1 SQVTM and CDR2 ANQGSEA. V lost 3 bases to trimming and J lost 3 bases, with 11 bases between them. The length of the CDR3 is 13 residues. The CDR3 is CSVDSGADYGYTF. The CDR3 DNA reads TGCAGCGTTGACTCAGGGGCGGACTATGGCTACACCTTC.

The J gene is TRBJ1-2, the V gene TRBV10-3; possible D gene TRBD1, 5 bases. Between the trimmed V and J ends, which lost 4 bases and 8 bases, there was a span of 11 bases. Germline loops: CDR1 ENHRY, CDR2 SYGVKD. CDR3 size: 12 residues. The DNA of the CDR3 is TGTGCCATCAGTGGGGGGGAGCGGGGCTACACCTTC. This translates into CAISGGERGYTF.

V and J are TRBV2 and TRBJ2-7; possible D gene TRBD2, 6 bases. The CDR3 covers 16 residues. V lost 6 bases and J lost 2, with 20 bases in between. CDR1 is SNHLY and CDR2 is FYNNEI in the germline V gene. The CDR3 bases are TGTGCCAGCAGCGCACTAGACCCTAGCGTGGCCTACGAGCAGTACTTC. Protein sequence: CASSALDPSVAYEQYF.